This T cell receptor beta chain was sequenced during a study of T-cell reconstitution after alpha-beta-depleted transplantation in children. Study-level points and caveats: From newly produced T cells came most of the T-cell counts and diversity one year after transplant. In patients about two months after transplant, alpha-beta T cells reportedly arose from several hundred expanded graft clones.

Molecular barcoding with unique molecular identifiers was used for the TCRbeta library. One entry per CDR3 protein results from TCRdb running MiXCR on the PCR reads. The repertoire holds fewer than 250,000 distinct CDR3 sequences, with just under 8.5% as singletons. In its sample, this clonotype was seen many times. What it recognizes is unknown. CDR1 and CDR2 (germline): SGDLS, YYNGEE. The CDR3 has 15 residues. J lost 3 bases, V lost 3 bases, and 7 bases had no gene match. Material: PBMCs, mostly from graft donor cells, obtained 180 days after TCRalphabeta/CD19-depleted stem cell transplant. This TCR derives from a male patient aged 10 to 17 who had a stem cell transplant for acute lymphoblastic leukemia, so the T cells may come from the graft donor. The gene calls are TRBV9 and TRBJ1-1; 8 positions match TRBD1. This chain's CDR3 is CASSAAGGLDTEAFF. The CDR3 nucleotides read TGTGCCAGCAGCGCGGCAGGGGGCTTGGACACTGAAGCTTTCTTT.